This TCR beta chain stems from a study of cytomegalovirus exposure and HLA in healthy donors. Repertoires were generated with immunoSEQ multiplex PCR, while TCRdb's copy carries only in-frame clones and drops some. The data contain 120,000 to 150,000 clones, roughly nine tenths of them singletons. Whole-study findings and limits: Subsequent analysis showed first-cohort TCR clusters tending to co-occur in approximately 120 validation repertoires. The authors enumerated 180 or so TCR beta chains as linked to cytomegalovirus. Most sequenced TCRs were rare (though some public TCRs occurred in many donors). The classifier reportedly diagnosed cytomegalovirus status with high sensitivity and specificity.

On this clone: Its antigen is currently unknown.

The CDR3 is 14 residues long. Per germline, CDR1 SEHNR and CDR2 FQNEAQ (reference sequence). Trimming removed 0 bases from V and 5 bases from J, with 11 bases in between. Sequencing used PBMCs. The V call is TRBV7-9, the J call TRBJ2-7, with D possibly being TRBD2 (5 bases). This receptor was obtained from a woman aged 18-30 years in good health and CMV-seropositive. CDR3 in amino acids: CASSLAQRQDEQYF. As DNA, the CDR3 is TGTGCCAGCAGCTTAGCCCAGCGGCAGGACGAGCAGTACTTC.